This record covers a single T cell receptor beta chain. The antigen remains unidentified. This sample is part of a study of T cell responses to AZD1222 COVID-19 vaccine. General observations from the study: With two AZD1222 doses given, Spike-specific TCR breadth and depth both rose. The donor cohort was predominantly white British with a female majority, and clonal diversity may have been underestimated. Vaccine-related CD4 TCRs covered spike, predominating at 160-218 and 743-854.

Generated by immunoSEQ multiplex PCR, the TCRdb table keeps only in-frame clones and is missing some. The sample yields some 100,000 clones, approximately 86% seen once. The CDR3 is 13 residues long. Germline V lookup: CDR1 SGHRS, CDR2 YFSETQ. Trimming removed 6 bases from V and 0 bases from J, with 7 bases in between. This chain connects TRBV5-1 to TRBJ2-1; possibly TRBD2 for D (5 bases). The sample consisted of peripheral blood, taken on day 0 of AZD1222 vaccination. This receptor was obtained from an adult in good health. CDR3 bases: TGCGCCAGCAACGGGGACTCCTACAATGAGCAGTTCTTC. Translation: CASNGDSYNEQFF.